The clone carrying this TCR beta chain has just a few counts. This entry comes from a study of molecular identifiers for immune sequencing clone quantification. Naive CD8 sequencing libraries were generated from about 19,000 to 1,100,000 sorted cells, with 10%, 30% or 50% RNA as input. Trimming removed 8 bases at V and 1 base at J, with 12 bases between. The CDR3 extends over 13 amino acids. Preparation of the bulk TCR libraries relied on previously described methods and listed TCR primers. Using its own MiXCR run on the PCR reads, TCRdb lists one record per CDR3 protein. The sample comprises 490,000 or so distinct CDR3 sequences, about 25% of which are singletons, and 0.76% rests with the top ten.

The source is a human donor in good health. Some libraries in this study had Jurkat cell RNA spiked in. The sample was naive CD8+ T cells from blood, with Jurkat cell RNA spiked in. The subset denotes: FACS-sorted CD8+CD4-CCR7+CD45RA+ naive T cells. V gene TRBV5-3 combines with J gene TRBJ1-2, with D possibly matching TRBD1 (6 bases). TRBV5-3 is flagged as an ORF with uncertain function. CDR3 DNA sequence: TGTGCCAGCAGAAGGACAGATAACTATGGCTACACCTTC. It yields the protein CASRRTDNYGYTF.